Below, one T cell receptor beta chain is given with its context. There are 13 residues in the CDR3. The V end was cut by 6 bases, the J end by 1 base, with 7 bases between. The data originate from a study of glioma-infiltrating T cells. TCR alpha and beta CDR3 regions were amplified from RNA using iRepertoire nested multiplex PCR. Using its own MiXCR run on the multiplex PCR reads, TCRdb lists one record per CDR3 protein. The profile shows about 17,000 distinct CDR3 sequences, 55% to 75% of them singletons. The receptor was derived from a human donor with low-grade glioma or glioblastoma, undergoing nonglioma brain surgery, or in good health (not recorded which). The rearrangement links TRBV12-3 or TRBV12-4 to TRBJ2-1; D unclear. Sequences were obtained from glioma tissue, nonneoplastic brain tissue, or PBMCs (not recorded which). The CDR3 DNA is TGTGCCAGCAGCCCGCAGTCCTACAATGAGCAGTTCTTC. This sequence encodes CASSPQSYNEQFF.